This T cell receptor beta chain was sequenced for a study of patients and donors after allogeneic stem cell transplantation. TCRdb ran MiXCR on the RT-PCR reads and lists one entry per CDR3 protein. The table records about a million distinct CDR3 sequences, 15% to 20% of them present only once. Trimming left V 5 bases short and J 7 bases short, with 18 bases between. The CDR3 totals 14 residues. V gene TRBV12-3 or TRBV12-4 combines with J gene TRBJ2-7, with TRBD1 as a possible D gene (6 bases). The sequence derives from a human donor who was either an allogeneic HSCT recipient or a stem cell or donor lymphocyte infusion donor (not recorded which). It is not recorded whose cells these are; they may come from a transplant donor. The specimen sequenced was blood, either unsorted or a sorted T cell fraction (not recorded which). In DNA, the CDR3 is TGTGCCAGCAGTCGTGGACAGTCTTCGGGTGAGCAGTACTTC. Its translation: CASSRGQSSGEQYF.